The 28 T cell receptor beta chains listed next were all sequenced from one sample in a study of Ad26.COV2.S vaccination and SARS-CoV-2 variants. Treatment noted: roughly 19 received Ad26.COV2.S at low or high dose, single or two shots; about five received placebo; per-sample allocation not given. Samples came from day 63 after the first vaccine or placebo injection. Assay used: immunoSEQ multiplex PCR; TCRdb lists only in-frame clones, some missing. The profile shows fewer than 400,000 clones, over 80% of them singletons. The material was peripheral blood, obtained in a trial of Ad26.COV2.S vaccine versus placebo. These TCRs come from a person aged 18-60 years who received the Ad26.COV2.S COVID-19 vaccine or a placebo.

This clone has just one count. CDR3 protein: CASSLKIGLREKLFF. The CDR3 region has the DNA TGTGCCAGCAGCTTAAAAATAGGGTTGCGGGAAAAACTGTTTTTT. This chain connects TRBV7-3 to TRBJ1-4; D remains unclear. CDR3 size: 15 residues. The germline V and J ends were trimmed by 1 base and 8 bases, with 14 bases remaining between them. Per the germline V gene, CDR1 is SGHTA and CDR2 is FQGTGA.

About this clone: At one end, the junction sequence differs from germline, possibly due to a read error. In nucleotides, the CDR3 is TGTGCCAGCAGCGCCGGACAGGGACCTCTTCTTTTT. It yields the protein CASSAGQGPLLF. This chain joins TRBV6-5 and TRBJ2-3, with 8 nucleotides matching TRBD1. This CDR3 is built from 12 residues. Germline CDR1 and CDR2: MNHEY and SVGAGI.

This rearrangement joins TRBV6-5 to TRBJ1-6, with 8 bases lining up with TRBD1. J gave up 8 bases and V 6 bases, and 6 bases lay outside the gene matches. The germline V gene has CDR1 MNHEY and CDR2 SVGAGI. The CDR3 is 14 residues long. In DNA, the CDR3 is TGTGCCAGCAGAAAGGACAGGGCGGATTCACCCCTCCACTTT. Translation: CASRKDRADSPLHF.

The rearrangement links TRBV20-1 to TRBJ1-5; no clear D. CDR1 DFQATT and CDR2 SNEGSKA come from the germline V gene (reference sequence). V dropped 3 bases and J dropped 0 bases, with 9 bases sitting between them. The CDR3 contains 14 residues. The CDR3 DNA is TGCAGTGCTAGTTTGTCAGGTAGCAATCAGCCCCAGCATTTT. The encoded protein is CSASLSGSNQPQHF.

This clone was seen a few times. The genes are TRBV11-3 and TRBJ2-7; D unresolved. Trimming shortened V by 3 bases and J by 4 bases, and 4 bases separated the two germline ends. Germline CDR1 and CDR2: SGHNT and YENEEA. The CDR3 runs to 11 residues. CDR3 region: CASSLQYEQYF. The DNA for the CDR3 is TGTGCCAGCAGCTTGCAGTACGAGCAGTACTTC.

The chain links TRBV29-1 to TRBJ2-3; D is undetermined. CDR1 and CDR2 (germline): SQVTM, ANQGSEA. V dropped 4 bases and J dropped 10 bases, with 12 bases sitting between them. The CDR3 covers 11 residues. The CDR3 sequence: CSVVSGGPQYF. The CDR3 nucleotides are TGCAGCGTTGTGTCGGGCGGCCCGCAGTATTTT.

The J gene is TRBJ1-5, the V gene TRBV18; D not certain. Germline CDR1 and CDR2: KGHSH and LQKENI. The V end lost 3 bases, the J end lost 9 bases, and 12 bases lay between the germline ends. This CDR3 spans 13 amino acids. CDR3 bases: TGTGCCAGCTCACCTGACCCTCTTAGGCCCCAGCATTTT. It translates to CASSPDPLRPQHF.

The V and J genes are TRBV30 and TRBJ1-6, with D maybe TRBD1 (5 bases). The germline V gene has CDR1 GTSNPN and CDR2 SVGIG (reference sequence). There are 14 residues in the CDR3. V dropped 3 bases and J dropped 6 bases, with 12 bases sitting between them. The CDR3 DNA follows: TGTGCCTGGAGGGCAGGCAGGGCTAATTCACCCCTCCACTTT. Translated, it gives CAWRAGRANSPLHF. Variable domain in full (rest from reference TRBV30 and TRBJ1-6): SQTIHQWPATLVQPVGSPLSLECTVEGTSNPNLYWYRQAAGRGLQLLFYSVGIGQISSEVPQNLSASRPQDRQFILSSKKLLLSDSGFYLCAWRAGRANSPLHFGNGTRLTVT.

This chain joins TRBV21-1 and TRBJ2-1; TRBD2, as called in the table, went unchecked against the DNA. TRBV21-1 is a documented pseudogene. CDR3 size: 18 residues. The CDR3 region is CASSKGGRRQSSYNEQFF. DNA of the CDR3: TGTGCCAGCAGCAAAGGCGGGAGGCGACAAAGCTCCTACAATGAGCAGTTCTTC.

This clone is a singleton in its sample. The chain combines TRBV24-1 with TRBJ1-4; D not certain. The germline CDR1 and CDR2 sequences are KGHDR and SFDVKD. CDR3 length equals 15 residues. V shed 4 bases and J shed 8 bases, with 16 bases lying between them. The CDR3 DNA is TGTGCCACCAGTGACCCCCGGGGATATAACGAAAAACTGTTTTTT. Its protein is CATSDPRGYNEKLFF.

The chain employs TRBV15 and TRBJ2-5; D may be TRBD1 or TRBD2 (5 bases each). Trimming left V 1 base short and J 4 bases short, with 13 bases between. The CDR3 spans 15 residues. The germline gives CDR1 LNHNV, CDR2 YYDKDF (reference sequence). DNA for the CDR3: TGTGCCACCAGCAGAGGGGACCTCTCACCAGAGACCCAGTACTTC. Encoded protein: CATSRGDLSPETQYF.

This clone came up once. An end of the junction differs from the germline gene, which may be a read error. V usage is TRBV13 and J usage is TRBJ1-2; D is possibly TRBD1 (5 bases). The CDR3 has 14 residues. Looked up from germline, CDR1 is PRHDT and CDR2 is FYEKMQ (reference sequence). As DNA, the CDR3 is TGTGCCAGCAGCTTAGAAGGGGCTAAATATGGCTACACCTTC. Translated, it gives CASSLEGAKYGYTF. The complete variable domain, with remaining parts taken from reference TRBV13 and TRBJ1-2, reads AAGVIQSPRHLIKEKRETATLKCYPIPRHDTVYWYQQGPGQDPQFLISFYEKMQSDKGSIPDRFSAQQFSDYHSELNMSSLELGDSALYFCASSLEGAKYGYTFGSGTRLTVV.

The chain couples TRBV2 to TRBJ1-1, with D perhaps TRBD1 (5 bases). Per germline, CDR1 SNHLY and CDR2 FYNNEI. The CDR3 consists of 14 residues. V lost 6 bases, J lost 11 bases, and 22 bases lay in between. CDR3 residues: CASSREEGVVVAFF. CDR3 nucleotide sequence: TGTGCCAGCAGCAGGGAAGAAGGAGTCGTCGTGGCTTTCTTT.

This clone was seen once. The genes are TRBV10-3 and TRBJ1-1; no clear D. Germline CDR1 reads ENHRY; CDR2 reads SYGVKD. The CDR3 is 13 amino acids. The germline V and J ends were trimmed by 10 bases and 3 bases, with 15 bases remaining between them. The CDR3 nucleotides are TGTGCCACCTCAGTGGGTAGCGACACTGAAGCTTTCTTT. Translated, it gives CATSVGSDTEAFF.

V and J are TRBV28 and TRBJ1-1; no reliable D call. Trimming pared 3 bases from V and 2 bases from J, leaving 16 bases between. CDR1 and CDR2 (germline): MDHEN, SYDVKM. The CDR3 sequence is 16 residues long. CDR3 in amino acids: CASSFNYALINTEAFF. Written as DNA, the CDR3 is TGTGCCAGCAGTTTTAATTACGCCCTAATTAACACTGAAGCTTTCTTT. The whole variable domain, filled in from reference TRBV28 and TRBJ1-1, reads DVKVTQSSRYLVKRTGEKVFLECVQDMDHENMFWYRQDPGLGLRLIYFSYDVKMKEKGDIPEGYSVSREKKERFSLILESASTNQTSMYLCASSFNYALINTEAFFGQGTRLTVV.

This chain joins TRBV6-5 and TRBJ1-1, with 10 nucleotides matching TRBD1. CDR1 MNHEY and CDR2 SVGAGI come from the germline V gene. V trimming: 7 bases; J trimming: 1 base; junction bases outside the gene matches: 6. This CDR3 comprises 15 residues. CDR3 coding DNA: TGTGCCAGCATGACAGGGGGCTCGGGGAACACTGAAGCTTTCTTT. Protein sequence: CASMTGGSGNTEAFF.

The chain carries TRBV3-1 (or the pseudogene TRBV3-2) and TRBJ1-2; a possible D gene is TRBD1 (6 bases). CDR3 length equals 13 residues. Germline V gene sequence: CDR1 LGHDT, CDR2 YNNKEL (reference sequence). V shed 4 bases and J shed 4 bases, with 10 bases lying between them. DNA of the CDR3: TGTGCCAGCAGCCGGACAGCTAGCTATGGCTACACCTTC. This gives the protein CASSRTASYGYTF.

A note on this clone: Other DNA variants within this sample encode the same CDR3. The chain carries TRBV16 and TRBJ1-1; TRBD1 might be the D (5 bases). V was cut by 2 bases and J by 2 bases, with 6 bases left in between. The CDR3 extends over 13 amino acids. Germline V CDR1 and CDR2: KGHSY, FQNENV. CDR3 in DNA: TGTGCCAGCAGCCAACAGGGAAACACTGAAGCTTTCTTT. Amino acids: CASSQQGNTEAFF.

CDR3 protein: CASSFEGPKETQYF. CDR3 sequence (DNA): TGTGCCAGCAGCTTCGAGGGGCCTAAAGAGACCCAGTACTTC. V usage is TRBV5-4 and J usage is TRBJ2-5; D possibly matches TRBD1 or TRBD2 (5 bases each). The CDR3 runs 14 residues. V dropped 2 bases and J dropped 3 bases, with 11 bases sitting between them. CDR1 and CDR2 (germline): SGHNT, YYREEE (reference sequence).

This chain uses TRBV3-1 (or the pseudogene TRBV3-2) with TRBJ2-1; TRBD2 agrees at 10 bases. The CDR3 loop spans 15 amino acids. Germline V gives CDR1 LGHDT, CDR2 YNNKEL (reference sequence). Losses at the gene ends were 4 bases for V and 6 bases for J; bases not matched to a gene: 6. DNA for the CDR3: TGTGCCAGCAGCCTGAGCGGGGGGGCGGTCAATGAGCAGTTCTTC. This translates into CASSLSGGAVNEQFF.

This clone was seen ten or more times. Additional DNA sequences in this sample encode the identical CDR3. This sequence joins TRBV7-3 and TRBJ1-1, with D hard to call. Trimming took off 5 bases at V and 5 bases at J, with 12 bases between the two ends. This CDR3 region has 13 residues. Germline CDR1 and CDR2: SGHTA and FQGTGA. CDR3 DNA: TGTGCCAGCAGCCTACGGACGGATACTGAAGCTTTCTTT. As protein: CASSLRTDTEAFF.

The chain carries TRBV5-1 and TRBJ2-2, with a possible D match to TRBD1 (5 bases). Trimming stripped 2 bases from V and 1 base from J, with 6 bases between. The CDR3 has 14 residues. The germline gives CDR1 SGHRS, CDR2 YFSETQ. The CDR3 sequence: CASSLTGNTGELFF. For the CDR3, the DNA is TGCGCCAGCAGCTTAACAGGGAACACCGGGGAGCTGTTTTTT.

This clone has a handful of counts. The chain employs TRBV13 and TRBJ1-6; 9 positions agree with TRBD1. This CDR3 has 15 residues. Germline V gives CDR1 PRHDT, CDR2 FYEKMQ (reference sequence). Losses at the gene ends were 5 bases for V and 8 bases for J; bases not matched to a gene: 7. The CDR3, as DNA: TGTGCCAGCAGCCTTGGACAGGGGAGTGATTCACCCCTCCACTTT. Translating it yields CASSLGQGSDSPLHF. Complete variable domain (other parts from reference TRBV13 and TRBJ1-6): AAGVIQSPRHLIKEKRETATLKCYPIPRHDTVYWYQQGPGQDPQFLISFYEKMQSDKGSIPDRFSAQQFSDYHSELNMSSLELGDSALYFCASSLGQGSDSPLHFGNGTRLTVT.

The chain carries TRBV7-9 and TRBJ2-2, with TRBD1 identical over 9 bases. J gave up 3 bases and V 4 bases, and 3 bases lay outside the gene matches. There are 15 residues in the CDR3. Germline loops: CDR1 SEHNR, CDR2 FQNEAQ (reference sequence). The chain's CDR3 is CASSSGQGYTGELFF. The CDR3 bases are TGTGCCAGCAGCTCAGGACAGGGGTACACCGGGGAGCTGTTTTTT.

In DNA form, the CDR3 reads TGTGCCAGCAGCAACCCGGGACGGCTCAACTATGGCTACACCTTC. As protein: CASSNPGRLNYGYTF. The chain combines TRBV5-8 with TRBJ1-2; D is possibly TRBD1 (5 bases). Germline-derived CDR1 and CDR2 are SGHTS and YDEGEE. Trimming removed 4 bases from V and 2 bases from J, with 15 bases in between. The CDR3 runs to 15 residues.

The chain has TRBV3-1 (or the pseudogene TRBV3-2) and TRBJ1-2, with D possibly TRBD1 on 5 matching bases. Germline assignment: CDR1 LGHDT and CDR2 YNNKEL (reference sequence). CDR3 size: 11 residues. V lost 2 bases and J lost 10, with 8 bases in between. The CDR3 protein is CASSQLGAYTF. CDR3 DNA: TGTGCCAGCAGCCAACTAGGGGCCTACACCTTC.

The V call is TRBV5-1, the J call TRBJ2-7, with no clear D. The CDR3 is 14 residues long. V dropped 0 bases and J dropped 3 bases, with 10 bases sitting between them. Germline CDR1 and CDR2: SGHRS and YFSETQ. CDR3 nucleotides: TGCGCCAGCAGCTTGGAGGCAGGTCTCTACGAGCAGTACTTC. It encodes CASSLEAGLYEQYF.

The CDR3 nucleotides read TGTGCCACCAGTGACCCAGGGGGTTTAACTGACGAGCAGTACTTC. This translates into CATSDPGGLTDEQYF. The J gene is TRBJ2-7, the V gene TRBV24-1, with 7 nucleotides matching TRBD1. V was clipped by 4 bases and J by 5 bases; unmatched bases: 10. Looked up from germline, CDR1 is KGHDR and CDR2 is SFDVKD. This CDR3 has 15 residues.